The 27 T cell receptor beta chains in this list originate from one sample, sequenced in a study of T cells in Graves' hyperthyroidism and ophthalmopathy. Amplification of TCR beta CDR3 regions was performed using RNA transcripts as template. The HTBI primer set drove a first-round RT-PCR of the TCR CDR3. Each CDR3 protein gets one entry after TCRdb re-called the multiplex PCR reads with MiXCR. Of a few hundred thousand distinct CDR3 sequences listed, about half are singletons. The sequenced sample consisted of peripheral blood or thyroid tissue (not recorded which). The source of these receptors is a woman between 18 and 30 years old with Graves' hyperthyroidism.

This clonotype appeared many times. Here the CDR3 DNA reads TGTGCCAGCAGTGACTCCGTAGGAAGCTCCTATAATTCACCCCTCCACTTT. It codes for CASSDSVGSSYNSPLHF. V gene TRBV2 combines with J gene TRBJ1-6; D uncertain. CDR3 length: 17 residues. Trimming pared 3 bases from V and 0 bases from J, leaving 12 bases between. CDR1 is SNHLY and CDR2 is FYNNEI in the germline V gene.

This clonotype was observed at least ten times. CDR3 residues: CASSFSGGEETQYF. The DNA for the CDR3 is TGTGCCAGCAGCTTCAGCGGGGGGGAGGAGACCCAGTACTTC. The chain recombines TRBV5-8 with TRBJ2-5, with 10 bases matching TRBD2. V dropped 2 bases and J dropped 5; count of bases not matched to a gene: 3. The CDR3 has 14 amino acids. Germline CDR1 and CDR2: SGHTS and YDEGEE.

The chain is built from TRBV20-1 and TRBJ2-5, with TRBD2 matching over 16 bases. V was clipped by 3 bases and J by 5 bases; unmatched bases: 3. CDR3 length: 15 amino acids. CDR1 and CDR2 (germline): DFQATT, SNEGSKA (reference sequence). The DNA for the CDR3 is TGCAGTGCTAGCGGGACTAGCGGGAGGGCCGAGACCCAGTACTTC. Its protein product is CSASGTSGRAETQYF.

This clonotype has a count of ten or more. This chain joins TRBV2 and TRBJ2-2; 10 bases are a match to TRBD2. The trim removed 6 bases at V and 4 bases at J, leaving 5 bases unmatched. This CDR3 is 15 amino acids long. Germline CDR1 reads SNHLY; CDR2 reads FYNNEI. CDR3 region: CASRSSSGSTGELFF. In DNA, the CDR3 is TGTGCCAGCAGGTCCTCTAGCGGGAGCACCGGGGAGCTGTTTTTT.

J is TRBJ2-1 and V is TRBV24-1; D not certain. V was trimmed by 5 bases and J by 2 bases, leaving 9 bases between them. Germline V gene data show CDR1 as KGHDR and CDR2 as SFDVKD. This CDR3 has 14 amino acids. This CDR3 is CATSGLGTYNEQFF. In DNA form, the CDR3 reads TGTGCCACCAGTGGCTTAGGGACCTACAATGAGCAGTTCTTC.

Concerning this clonotype itself: This may come from a read error, since a much larger clone is one base off. The V call is TRBV10-3, the J call TRBJ2-7; D remains unclear. From germline, CDR1 is ENHRY and CDR2 SYGVKD. There are 15 residues in the CDR3. Trimming shortened V by 5 bases and J by 0 bases, and 14 bases separated the two germline ends. The CDR3 here is CAISLSPDASYEQYF. CDR3 sequence (DNA): TGTGCCATCAGTTTATCGCCGGACGCCTCCTACGAGCAGTACTTC.

The V gene is TRBV7-9, the J gene TRBJ1-5, with TRBD1 matching 7 bases. The V and J ends lost 6 bases and 0 bases, in that order; junction bases with no gene match: 17. CDR3 size: 19 residues. Germline V gene sequence: CDR1 SEHNR, CDR2 FQNEAQ (reference sequence). The CDR3 nucleotides are TGTGCCAGCAGACGGGACCTATCCGGGACAGCTTATAGCAATCAGCCCCAGCATTTT. It specifies CASRRDLSGTAYSNQPQHF.

This clonotype was detected many times. This chain uses TRBV7-8 with TRBJ2-2; maybe TRBD2 (5 bases). Deletions cut 2 bases from V and 4 bases from J, with 11 bases between. CDR3 size: 15 residues. Germline loops: CDR1 SGHVS, CDR2 FQNEAQ. This CDR3 is CASSLPTSGTGELFF. CDR3 nucleotides: TGTGCCAGCAGCTTACCTACAAGCGGCACCGGGGAGCTGTTTTTT.

Points on this clonotype: Here the CDR3 omits its conserved ending phenylalanine or tryptophan, so a read error is the likely source. The limits of the CDR3 on the DNA are not certain, so only TCRdb's listed CDR3 is given. The chain couples TRBV7-2 to TRBJ2-5; the tabulated D call, TRBD1, remains unverified against the DNA. The CDR3 adds up to 9 amino acids, both ends counted. Germline-derived CDR1 and CDR2 are SGHTA and FQGNSA. The CDR3 is CASTNSRGL.

The chain links TRBV20-1 to TRBJ2-5; 8 bases line up with TRBD2. The V segment lost 1 base and the J segment 5 bases; nucleotides outside the gene matches: 18. Germline-derived CDR1 and CDR2 are DFQATT and SNEGSKA (reference sequence). The CDR3 runs to 18 residues. The CDR3 region is CSARAHQRLARVRETQYF. In nucleotides, the CDR3 is TGCAGTGCTAGAGCCCACCAACGACTAGCGAGAGTGAGGGAGACCCAGTACTTC.

In its sample, this clonotype was seen many times. V is TRBV2 and J is TRBJ1-2; D possibly corresponds to TRBD1 (6 bases). Trimming shortened V by 7 bases and J by 0 bases, and 6 bases separated the two germline ends. The CDR3 contains 12 residues. Germline-derived CDR1 and CDR2 are SNHLY and FYNNEI. As DNA, the CDR3 is TGTGCCAGCACAGGGGCTAACTATGGCTACACCTTC. Protein product: CASTGANYGYTF. Complete variable domain (other parts from reference TRBV2 and TRBJ1-2): EPEVTQTPSHQVTQMGQEVILRCVPISNHLYFYWYRQILGQKVEFLVSFYNNEISEKSEIFDDQFSVERPDGSNFTLKIRSTKLEDSAMYFCASTGANYGYTFGSGTRLTVV.

The chain recombines TRBV6-2 or TRBV6-3 with TRBJ1-1, with D uncertain. Germline loops: CDR1 MNHEY, CDR2 SVGEGT. The CDR3 extends over 15 amino acids. The V end lost 6 bases, the J end lost 0 bases, and 14 bases lay between the germline ends. CDR3 in DNA: TGTGCCAGCAGCAATCGGGGAGGCCTGAACACTGAAGCTTTCTTT. Protein product: CASSNRGGLNTEAFF.

Remarks on this clonotype: The junction differs from germline at one of its ends, possibly a read error. J is TRBJ2-2 and V is TRBV19; 7 bases are shared with TRBD1. Germline CDR1 and CDR2: LNHDA and SQIVND (reference sequence). This CDR3 is 17 amino acids long. The CDR3 DNA sequence: TGTGCCAGTAGTACACCGGGACAGCTAGGCTTCACCGGGGAGCTGCTTTTT. Translating gives CASSTPGQLGFTGELLF. The variable domain in full, with the rest retrieved from reference TRBV19 and TRBJ2-2, is DGGITQSPKYLFRKEGQNVTLSCEQNLNHDAMYWYRQDPGQGLRLIYYSQIVNDFQKGDIAEGYSVSREKKESFPLTVTSAQKNPTAFYLCASSTPGQLGFTGELLFGEGSRLTVL.

This clonotype has only one observation. The CDR3, as DNA: TGCAGCGTTTACCGTACTGATTGGGAAGACAGCTTAACCTATGGCTACACCTTC. Translation: CSVYRTDWEDSLTYGYTF. This chain joins TRBV29-1 and TRBJ1-2; D is perhaps TRBD1 (5 bases). CDR3 length: 18 residues. Trimming removed 5 bases at V and 4 bases at J, with 29 bases between. CDR1 and CDR2 from the germline V gene are SQVTM and ANQGSEA.

In this sample, this clonotype turned up a few times. The rearrangement uses TRBV5-6 and TRBJ2-7; 7 nucleotides line up with TRBD2. CDR3 length equals 17 residues. The ends lost 2 bases at V and 4 bases at J; junction bases unmatched: 15. Germline loops: CDR1 SGHDT, CDR2 YYEEEE. CDR3 region: CASSFGTPRGGRYEQYF. In DNA form, the CDR3 reads TGTGCCAGCAGCTTTGGGACCCCTCGCGGGGGACGATACGAGCAGTACTTC.

This chain uses TRBV6-5 with TRBJ2-7; no clear D gene. CDR3 length: 11 amino acids. V lost 0 bases, J lost 11 bases, and 8 bases lay in between. Per the germline V gene, CDR1 is MNHEY and CDR2 is SVGAGI. CDR3 DNA sequence: TGTGCCAGCAGTTACTCCGCGGTAGAGTACTTC. Translating gives CASSYSAVEYF.

This clonotype has ten or more counts. CDR3 sequence reads: CASSLAAARMREQYF. The CDR3 bases are TGCGCCAGCAGCTTGGCAGCGGCCCGGATGCGTGAGCAGTACTTC. This chain joins TRBV5-1 and TRBJ2-7, with TRBD2 as a possible D gene (5 bases). The germline V and J ends were trimmed by 0 bases and 7 bases, with 17 bases remaining between them. The CDR3 extends over 15 amino acids. Germline V lookup: CDR1 SGHRS, CDR2 YFSETQ.

This clonotype was counted many times. The J gene is TRBJ1-1, the V gene TRBV6-1; D is unresolved. CDR3 length: 14 residues. Germline CDR1 reads MNHNS; CDR2 reads SASEGT. V lost 0 bases and J lost 5, with 10 bases in between. This CDR3 is CASSEAGTGTEAFF. In DNA form, the CDR3 reads TGTGCCAGCAGTGAAGCGGGCACCGGGACTGAAGCTTTCTTT.

J is TRBJ1-6 and V is TRBV10-2, with D hard to call. Germline V gives CDR1 WSHSY, CDR2 SAAADI. The CDR3 is 14 residues long. Trimming removed 2 bases at V and 9 bases at J, with 11 bases between. CDR3 amino acids: CASSETEVGSPLHF. The CDR3 nucleotides are TGCGCCAGCAGTGAGACTGAGGTTGGTTCACCCCTCCACTTT.

The chain links TRBV2 to TRBJ2-3; D uncertain. CDR1 and CDR2 from the germline V gene are SNHLY and FYNNEI. The CDR3 loop spans 14 amino acids. Trimming took off 11 bases at V and 0 bases at J, with 15 bases between the two ends. CDR3 loop: CAVTRQASTDTQYF. CDR3 coding DNA: TGTGCCGTGACCCGGCAGGCTAGCACAGATACGCAGTATTTT.

The J gene is TRBJ1-1, the V gene TRBV10-3, with D unclear. Per germline, CDR1 ENHRY and CDR2 SYGVKD. The CDR3 sequence is 12 residues long. V dropped 7 bases and J dropped 6 bases, with 12 bases sitting between them. The CDR3 protein is CAINPTGSEAFF. In DNA form, the CDR3 reads TGTGCCATCAACCCGACGGGGTCTGAAGCTTTCTTT.

The CDR3 is CASSSGTSGSSYEQYF. In DNA form, the CDR3 reads TGTGCCAGCAGCTCCGGGACTAGCGGGAGTAGTTACGAGCAGTACTTC. The chain has TRBV7-9 and TRBJ2-7, with 14 bases matching TRBD2. The J segment lost 4 bases and the V segment lost 4 bases, leaving 6 bases of the junction unmatched. Germline V lookup: CDR1 SEHNR, CDR2 FQNEAQ (reference sequence). This CDR3 has 16 residues.

The rearrangement links TRBV7-7 to TRBJ2-7, with 8 bases identical to TRBD2. Germline V gene data show CDR1 as SSHAT and CDR2 as FNYEAQ (reference sequence). J gave up 5 bases and V 2 bases, and 2 bases lay outside the gene matches. The CDR3 sequence is 13 residues long. The CDR3 loop is CASSLISGDEQYF. The CDR3 DNA reads TGTGCCAGCAGCTTAATTAGCGGGGACGAGCAGTACTTC.

This clonotype showed up just a few times. The junction does not match germline at one end; this may be a read error. This sequence joins TRBV12-3 or TRBV12-4 and TRBJ1-1; unclear D gene. CDR3 length: 14 residues. CDR3: CAGSLVGKYTEAFF. The CDR3 DNA is TGTGCCGGCAGTTTAGTTGGCAAATACACTGAAGCTTTCTTT.

A single count supports this clonotype. DNA for the CDR3: TGCAGTGCTAGCGGGAGAAGGCGGGGGGGAAAACTGTTTTTT. Its protein is CSASGRRRGGKLFF. The gene calls are TRBV20-1 and TRBJ1-4, with TRBD1 as a possible D gene (5 bases). The CDR3 is 14 amino acids. V dropped 3 bases and J dropped 10 bases, with 18 bases sitting between them. Germline V lookup: CDR1 DFQATT, CDR2 SNEGSKA (reference sequence).

This clonotype was counted a few times. The genes are TRBV7-8 and TRBJ2-7; unclear D gene. Judging by the DNA end, TRBJ2-1 fits better; the J call may be wrong. CDR1 and CDR2 (germline): SGHVS, FQNEAQ. This CDR3 is built from 13 residues. The CDR3: CASSLGQPNEQFF. The CDR3, as DNA: TGTGCCAGCAGCTTAGGGCAACCGAATGAGCAGTTCTTC.

The chain couples TRBV29-1 to TRBJ1-5; the D is unclear. This CDR3 spans 13 amino acids. Germline CDR1 and CDR2: SQVTM and ANQGSEA. Between the trimmed V and J ends, which lost 8 bases and 0 bases, there was a span of 11 bases. CDR3: CSPSLCSNQPQHF. CDR3 coding DNA: TGCAGCCCCTCCCTGTGTAGCAATCAGCCCCAGCATTTT.